This is a list of T cell receptor beta chains from one sample in a study of blood T cells in healthy people across ages. MiXCR, run by TCRdb on the 5' RACE reads, gives a single entry per CDR3 protein. Of around 500,000 distinct CDR3 sequences listed, roughly 43% are singletons. Sequencing was done on a sample of blood. These receptors came from a man older than 75 in good health. Both conserved end residues are part of each CDR3. Each record gives: J gene, V gene, clone size, D gene, CDR3 DNA, CDR3 protein. The D gene is left open where the match is weak. Clone size is given for some rows only: seen once, a few or many times, or a class if the clone is expanded.

TRBJ2-7,TRBV12-3/TRBV12-4,few,.,TGTGCCAGCAGGGGCCTTGGCTCCTACGAGCAGTACTTC,CASRGLGSYEQYF
TRBJ2-7,TRBV7-2,.,TRBD1,TGTGCCAGCAGCTTAGCGACAGGGGAGCCCTACGAGCAGTACTTC,CASSLATGEPYEQYF
TRBJ1-2,TRBV4-3,.,.,TGCGCCAGCAGCCAAGATCAAAGGGCTGTTGGCTACACCTTC,CASSQDQRAVGYTF
TRBJ2-3,TRBV15,many,TRBD2,TGTGCCACCAGCAGAGTGGGCGGGAGTGCAGATACGCAGTATTTT,CATSRVGGSADTQYF
TRBJ2-3,TRBV6-6,once,TRBD2,TGTGCCAGCAGACTAGCGGGAGGGCGAGGCGCAGATACGCAGTATTTT,CASRLAGGRGADTQYF
TRBJ2-4,TRBV6-2/TRBV6-3,.,.,TGTGCCAGCAGTTACGATTCGGTCCTAAACATTCAGTACTTC,CASSYDSVLNIQYF
TRBJ2-3,TRBV7-2,.,TRBD2,TGTGCCAGCAGAAATAACAAGCGGGGGTCAACAGATACGCAGTATTTT,CASRNNKRGSTDTQYF
TRBJ2-5,TRBV6-6,many,.,TGTGCCAGCAGTTACGAGGGTGTGGTGACCCAGTACTTC,CASSYEGVVTQYF
TRBJ2-3,TRBV2,few,TRBD2,TGTGCCAGCAGTGAAGCGCTTCCCGGCGGGGGGGCTCTTAGAGATACGCAGTATTTT,CASSEALPGGGALRDTQYF
TRBJ1-4,TRBV5-1,.,.,TGCGCCAGCAGCATAGATAGTACTAATGAAAAACTGTTTTTT,CASSIDSTNEKLFF
TRBJ1-5,TRBV28,.,.,TGTGCCAGCAGTTCGTTGGGGGTAAGCAATCAGCCCCAGCATTTT,CASSSLGVSNQPQHF
TRBJ2-1,TRBV11-2,.,.,TGTGCCAGCAGCGTAGTTTCTTACAATGAGCAGTTCTTC,CASSVVSYNEQFF
TRBJ1-1,TRBV6-6,many,.,TGTGCCAGCAGTTACTCGGGGCGGGCGAGCACTGAAGCTTTCTTT,CASSYSGRASTEAFF
TRBJ1-2,TRBV20-1,many,.,TGCAGTGCTAGAGGGTCAGGGGTTGGCTACACCTTC,CSARGSGVGYTF
TRBJ1-2,TRBV14,few,TRBD1,TGTGCCAGCAGTCGGGACAGGCGTGGCTACACCTTC,CASSRDRRGYTF
TRBJ1-1,TRBV29-1,.,TRBD1,TGCAGCGTTGGGACAGGGAGGAACACTGAAGCTTTCTTT,CSVGTGRNTEAFF
TRBJ2-1,TRBV6-5,many,.,TGTGCCAGCAGTTTCGCCGGGGCAGCTTACAATGAGCAGTTCTTC,CASSFAGAAYNEQFF
TRBJ2-3,TRBV28,.,TRBD1,TGTGCCAGCAGTCCGCCCTCCGGGACAGGGGGCTTCCGTACGCAGTATTTT,CASSPPSGTGGFRTQYF
TRBJ2-5,TRBV29-1,.,.,TGCAGCGTTGAGACAGGAGAAGAGACCCAGTACTTC,CSVETGEETQYF
TRBJ2-7,TRBV11-2,.,.,TGTGCCAGCAGCTTAGGTGACATCTACGAGCAGTACTTC,CASSLGDIYEQYF
TRBJ2-7,TRBV9,many,.,TGTGCCAGCAGCGTAAAAGAGGGTTCAGGCGAGCAGTACTTC,CASSVKEGSGEQYF
TRBJ2-1,TRBV7-2,.,TRBD2,TGTGCCAGCAGCGACCTAGCGGGAGTCAGGTTTGAGCAGTTCTTC,CASSDLAGVRFEQFF
TRBJ1-1,TRBV6-6,many,.,TGTGCCAGCAGCCCTTCAAATTTGGCTGAAGCTTTCTTT,CASSPSNLAEAFF
TRBJ2-5,TRBV20-1,.,TRBD1,TGCAGTGCTAGAGAGGACAGGATTGAGACCCAGTACTTC,CSAREDRIETQYF
TRBJ2-5,TRBV6-6,many,TRBD1,TGTGCCAGCAGAACCCCAGGGGGACGGGAGACCCAGTACTTC,CASRTPGGRETQYF
TRBJ1-2,TRBV3-1,few,.,TGTGCCAGCAGCCCGGGTCTCAGCGGCCCTTTTTATGGCTACACCTTC,CASSPGLSGPFYGYTF
TRBJ2-7,TRBV4-3,.,.,TGCGCCAGCAGCTTCATCTTCGGGGGGACAGGTCCCTACGAGCAGTACTTC,CASSFIFGGTGPYEQYF
TRBJ1-4,TRBV6-5,.,.,TGTGCCAGCAGTTACAACACATACGAAAAACTGTTTTTT,CASSYNTYEKLFF
TRBJ2-5,TRBV11-2,once,.,TGTGCCAGCAGCTTCTGGAGGAGGACCCAGTACTTC,CASSFWRRTQYF
TRBJ2-7,TRBV6-2/TRBV6-3,.,.,TGTGCCAGCACCGGATTATACGAGCAGTACTTC,CASTGLYEQYF
TRBJ2-1,TRBV11-2,.,.,TGTGCCAGCAGCCTGAACCGCCAGTACAATGAGCAGTTCTTC,CASSLNRQYNEQFF
TRBJ2-6,TRBV7-2,.,.,TGTGCCAGCAGCTTAGTCGGGAACTCTGGGGCCAACGTCCTGACTTTC,CASSLVGNSGANVLTF
TRBJ1-5,TRBV6-6,many,.,TGTGCCAGCAGTACGCCCGATCAGCCCCAGCATTTT,CASSTPDQPQHF
TRBJ2-1,TRBV4-3,few,TRBD2,TGCGCCAGCAGCCAAGCGGGAGGTTCCTACAATGAGCAGTTCTTC,CASSQAGGSYNEQFF